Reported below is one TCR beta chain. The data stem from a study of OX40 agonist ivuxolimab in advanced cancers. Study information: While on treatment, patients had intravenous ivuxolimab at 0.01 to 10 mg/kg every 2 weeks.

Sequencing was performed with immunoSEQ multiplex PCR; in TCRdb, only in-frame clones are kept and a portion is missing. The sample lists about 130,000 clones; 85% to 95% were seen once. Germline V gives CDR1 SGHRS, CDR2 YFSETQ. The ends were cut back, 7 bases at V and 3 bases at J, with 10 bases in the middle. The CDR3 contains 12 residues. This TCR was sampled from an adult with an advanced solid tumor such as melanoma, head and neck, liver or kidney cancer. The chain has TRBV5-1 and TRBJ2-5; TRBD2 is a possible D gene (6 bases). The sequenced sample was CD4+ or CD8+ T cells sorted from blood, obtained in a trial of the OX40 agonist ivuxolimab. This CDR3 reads CASRTGEETQYF. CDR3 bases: TGCGCCAGCCGAACGGGGGAAGAGACCCAGTACTTC.